The 5 T cell receptor beta chains presented below share a single source sample, sequenced in a study of cytomegalovirus exposure and HLA in healthy donors. With 60 Vbeta and 13 Jbeta primers, the PCR was carried out. Measured with immunoSEQ multiplex PCR; TCRdb has only the in-frame clones, and not every one. This table holds 75,000 to 95,000 clones, 50% to 80% found once. Material for sequencing was PBMCs. All receptors derive from a man aged 30-40 years in good health and CMV-seronegative.

The chain combines TRBV25-1 with TRBJ1-5, with D tentatively TRBD1 (5 bases). CDR3 length: 15 amino acids. V shed 2 bases and J shed 6 bases, with 14 bases lying between them. Germline V gives CDR1 MGHDK, CDR2 SYGVNS. CDR3 sequence reads: CASSEQGREGQPQHF. In DNA, the CDR3 is TGTGCCAGCAGTGAACAGGGCAGGGAAGGTCAGCCCCAGCATTTT.

The table lists this clone with a few counts. This sequence joins TRBV28 and TRBJ1-4; unclear D gene. Germline values: CDR1 MDHEN, CDR2 SYDVKM. Trimming took off 1 base at V and 6 bases at J, with 9 bases between the two ends. CDR3 length equals 14 residues. CDR3 sequence reads: CASSLFPGDEKLFF. CDR3 nucleotide sequence: TGTGCCAGCAGTTTATTCCCCGGGGATGAAAAACTGTTTTTT. The entire variable domain, with the rest obtained from reference TRBV28 and TRBJ1-4, is as follows: DVKVTQSSRYLVKRTGEKVFLECVQDMDHENMFWYRQDPGLGLRLIYFSYDVKMKEKGDIPEGYSVSREKKERFSLILESASTNQTSMYLCASSLFPGDEKLFFGSGTQLSVL.

This clone showed up just a few times. V and J are TRBV19 and TRBJ2-2; D call uncertain. The ends were cut back, 0 bases at V and 7 bases at J, with 6 bases in the middle. The germline gives CDR1 LNHDA, CDR2 SQIVND (reference sequence). The CDR3 runs to 13 residues. CDR3 DNA sequence: TGTGCCAGTAGTATAGACCCCGTCGGGGAGCTGTTTTTT. Protein product: CASSIDPVGELFF.

By sample share, this clone is medium-sized. V gene TRBV27 combines with J gene TRBJ2-1; D call uncertain. Germline assignment: CDR1 MNHEY and CDR2 SMNVEV (reference sequence). The V gene lost 6 bases and the J gene lost 0 bases, with 3 bases spanning the gap. This CDR3 is 12 amino acids long. The CDR3 loop reads CASRYSYNEQFF. DNA of the CDR3: TGTGCCAGCAGATACTCCTACAATGAGCAGTTCTTC.

The chain joins TRBV6-5 to TRBJ1-1; maybe TRBD1 (5 bases). The germline V gene has CDR1 MNHEY and CDR2 SVGAGI. Trimming took 6 bases from V and 6 from J, leaving 14 bases between them. CDR3 length equals 13 residues. CDR3 residues: CASRQGLVAEAFF. As DNA, the CDR3 is TGTGCCAGCAGGCAGGGACTAGTTGCTGAAGCTTTCTTT.